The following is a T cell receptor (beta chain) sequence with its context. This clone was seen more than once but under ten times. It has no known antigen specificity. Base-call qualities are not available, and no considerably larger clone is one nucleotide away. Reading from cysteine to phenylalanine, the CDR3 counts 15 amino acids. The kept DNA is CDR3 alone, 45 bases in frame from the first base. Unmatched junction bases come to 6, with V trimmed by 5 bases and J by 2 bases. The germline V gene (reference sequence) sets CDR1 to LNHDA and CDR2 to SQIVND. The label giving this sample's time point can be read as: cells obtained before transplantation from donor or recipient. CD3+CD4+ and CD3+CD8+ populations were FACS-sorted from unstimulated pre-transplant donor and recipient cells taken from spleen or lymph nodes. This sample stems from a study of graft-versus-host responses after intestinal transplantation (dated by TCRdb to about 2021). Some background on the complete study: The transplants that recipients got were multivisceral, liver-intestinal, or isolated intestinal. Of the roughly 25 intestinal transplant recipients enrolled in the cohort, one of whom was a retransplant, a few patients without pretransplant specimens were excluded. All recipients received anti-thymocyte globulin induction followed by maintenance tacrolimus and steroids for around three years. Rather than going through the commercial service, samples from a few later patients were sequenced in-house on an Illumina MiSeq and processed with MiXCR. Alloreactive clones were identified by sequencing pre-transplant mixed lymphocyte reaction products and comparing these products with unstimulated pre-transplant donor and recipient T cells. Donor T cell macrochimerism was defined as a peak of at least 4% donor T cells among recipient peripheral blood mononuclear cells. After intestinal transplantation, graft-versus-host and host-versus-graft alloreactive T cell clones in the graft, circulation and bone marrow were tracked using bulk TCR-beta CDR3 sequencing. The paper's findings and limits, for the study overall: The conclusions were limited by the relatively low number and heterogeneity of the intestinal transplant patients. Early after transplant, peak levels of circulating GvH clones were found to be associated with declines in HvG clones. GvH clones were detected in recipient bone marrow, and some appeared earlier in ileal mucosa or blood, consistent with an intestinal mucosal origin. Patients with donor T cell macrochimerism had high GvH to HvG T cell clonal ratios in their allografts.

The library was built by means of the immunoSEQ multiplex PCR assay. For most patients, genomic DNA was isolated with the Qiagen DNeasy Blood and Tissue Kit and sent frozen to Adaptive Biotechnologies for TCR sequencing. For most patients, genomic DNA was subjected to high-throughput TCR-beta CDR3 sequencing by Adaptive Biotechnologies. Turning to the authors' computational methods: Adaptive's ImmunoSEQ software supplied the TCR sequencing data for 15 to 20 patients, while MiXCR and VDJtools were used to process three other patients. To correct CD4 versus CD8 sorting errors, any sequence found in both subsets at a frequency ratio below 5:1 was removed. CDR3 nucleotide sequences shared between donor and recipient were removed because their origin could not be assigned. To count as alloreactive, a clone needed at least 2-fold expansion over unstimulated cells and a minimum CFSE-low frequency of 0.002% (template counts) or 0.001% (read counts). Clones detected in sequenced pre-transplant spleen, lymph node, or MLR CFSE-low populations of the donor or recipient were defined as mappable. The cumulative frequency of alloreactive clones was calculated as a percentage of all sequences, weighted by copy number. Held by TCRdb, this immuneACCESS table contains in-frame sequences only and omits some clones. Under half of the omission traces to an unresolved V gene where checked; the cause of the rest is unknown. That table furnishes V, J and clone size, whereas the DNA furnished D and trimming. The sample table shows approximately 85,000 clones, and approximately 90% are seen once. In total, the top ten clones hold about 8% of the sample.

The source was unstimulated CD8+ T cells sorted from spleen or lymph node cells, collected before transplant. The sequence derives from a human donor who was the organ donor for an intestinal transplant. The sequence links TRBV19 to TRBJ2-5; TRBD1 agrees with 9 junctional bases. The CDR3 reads CASSPGTGTQETQYF. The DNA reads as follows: TGTGCCAGTAGTCCGGGGACAGGGACTCAAGAGACCCAGTACTTC.